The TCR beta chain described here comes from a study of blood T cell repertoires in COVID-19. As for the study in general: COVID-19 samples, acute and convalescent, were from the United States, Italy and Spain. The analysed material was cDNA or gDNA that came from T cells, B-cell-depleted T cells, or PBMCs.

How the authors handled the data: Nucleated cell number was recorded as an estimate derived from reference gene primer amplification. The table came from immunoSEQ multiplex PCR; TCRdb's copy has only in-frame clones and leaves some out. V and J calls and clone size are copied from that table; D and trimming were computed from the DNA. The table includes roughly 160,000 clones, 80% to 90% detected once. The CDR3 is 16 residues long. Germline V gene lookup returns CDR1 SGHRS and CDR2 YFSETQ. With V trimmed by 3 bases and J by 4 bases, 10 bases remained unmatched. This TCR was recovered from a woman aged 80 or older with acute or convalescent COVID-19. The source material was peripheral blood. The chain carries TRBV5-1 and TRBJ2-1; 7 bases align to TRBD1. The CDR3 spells CASSSDRAASYNEQFF. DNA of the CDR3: TGCGCCAGCAGCTCAGACAGGGCCGCCAGTTACAATGAGCAGTTCTTC.